One TCR beta chain is described in this entry. V lost 4 bases and J lost 10, with 17 bases in between. Germline lookup yields CDR1 SGHTA and CDR2 FQGNSA. There are 15 residues in the CDR3. Per the original methods: Estimation of nucleated cell counts relied on the amplification of reference gene primers. This table comes from immunoSEQ multiplex PCR, and its TCRdb copy is limited to in-frame clones, with some not included. That table is the source of V, J and clone size, and D and trimming were worked out from the DNA. The sample has 190,000 or so clones, approximately 84% seen once. These data belong to a study of blood T cell repertoires in COVID-19. In the study overall: The origin of the acute and convalescent COVID-19 samples was the United States, Italy and Spain. PBMCs, B-cell-depleted T cells, or T cells provided the cDNA or gDNA that made up the material.

This sequence joins TRBV7-2 and TRBJ1-6; no reliable D call. This clonotype was sampled from a human donor with acute or convalescent COVID-19. The donor label of this sample is uncertain. The source material was peripheral blood. The CDR3 DNA reads TGTGCCAGCAGCTCCTCGGGTGGAGGTCGCTCACCCCTCCACTTT. Translated, it gives CASSSSGGGRSPLHF.